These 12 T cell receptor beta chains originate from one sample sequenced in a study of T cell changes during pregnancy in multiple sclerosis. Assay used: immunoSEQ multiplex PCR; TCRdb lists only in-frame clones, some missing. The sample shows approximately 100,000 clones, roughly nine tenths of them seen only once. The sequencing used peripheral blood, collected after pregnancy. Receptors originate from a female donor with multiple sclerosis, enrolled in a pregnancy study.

The DNA of the CDR3 is TGTGCCATCGGCAACAGGGGTAGCAATGAGCAGTTCTTC. It specifies CAIGNRGSNEQFF. The chain links TRBV10-3 to TRBJ2-1; 7 nucleotides agree with TRBD1. Germline lookup yields CDR1 ENHRY and CDR2 SYGVKD. The CDR3 loop spans 13 amino acids. V lost 8 bases and J lost 6; bases outside the gene matches: 7.

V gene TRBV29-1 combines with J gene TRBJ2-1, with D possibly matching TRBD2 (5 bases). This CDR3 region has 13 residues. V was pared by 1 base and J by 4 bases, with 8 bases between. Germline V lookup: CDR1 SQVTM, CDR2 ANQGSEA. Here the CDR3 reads CSVEGTEYNEQFF. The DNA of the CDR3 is TGCAGCGTTGAAGGGACTGAATACAATGAGCAGTTCTTC.

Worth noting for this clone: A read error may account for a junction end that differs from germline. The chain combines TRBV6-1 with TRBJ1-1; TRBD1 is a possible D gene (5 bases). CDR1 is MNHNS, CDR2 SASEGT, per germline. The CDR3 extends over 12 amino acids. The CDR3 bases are TGTGCCAGCATATCCGGGGGAGGATCCGTTATCTTT. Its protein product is CASISGGGSVIF.

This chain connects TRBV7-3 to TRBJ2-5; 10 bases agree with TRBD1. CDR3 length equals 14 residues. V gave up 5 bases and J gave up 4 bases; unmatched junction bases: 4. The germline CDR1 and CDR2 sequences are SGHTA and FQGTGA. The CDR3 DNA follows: TGTGCCAGCAGCCGGACAGGGGGGCCAGAGACCCAGTACTTC. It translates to CASSRTGGPETQYF.

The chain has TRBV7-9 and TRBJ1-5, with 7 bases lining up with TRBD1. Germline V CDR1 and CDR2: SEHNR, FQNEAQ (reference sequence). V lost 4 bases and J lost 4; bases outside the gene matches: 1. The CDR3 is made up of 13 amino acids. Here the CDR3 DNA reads TGTGCCAGCAGCTCGACAGGGAATCAGCCCCAGCATTTT. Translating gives CASSSTGNQPQHF.

The CDR3 sequence is CASSPFPAGTGDSPLHF. CDR3 nucleotide sequence: TGTGCCAGCAGCCCGTTCCCGGCCGGGACAGGGGACTCACCCCTCCACTTT. The V and J genes are TRBV7-8 and TRBJ1-6; 10 bases map to TRBD1. The V and J ends lost 5 bases and 10 bases, in that order; junction bases with no gene match: 14. Germline lookup yields CDR1 SGHVS and CDR2 FQNEAQ. The CDR3 contains 17 residues.

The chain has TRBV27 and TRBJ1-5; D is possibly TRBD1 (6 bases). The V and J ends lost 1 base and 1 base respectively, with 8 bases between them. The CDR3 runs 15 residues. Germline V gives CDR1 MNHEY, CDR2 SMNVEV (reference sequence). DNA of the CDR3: TGTGCCAGCAGTTTATTGCAGGGGAGCAATCAGCCCCAGCATTTT. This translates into CASSLLQGSNQPQHF.

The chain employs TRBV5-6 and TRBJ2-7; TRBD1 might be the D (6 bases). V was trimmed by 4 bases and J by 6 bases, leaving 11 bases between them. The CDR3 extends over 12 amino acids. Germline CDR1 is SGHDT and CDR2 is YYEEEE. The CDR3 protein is CASSPGQSEQYF. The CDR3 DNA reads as TGTGCCAGCAGCCCAGGACAGTCCGAGCAGTACTTC.

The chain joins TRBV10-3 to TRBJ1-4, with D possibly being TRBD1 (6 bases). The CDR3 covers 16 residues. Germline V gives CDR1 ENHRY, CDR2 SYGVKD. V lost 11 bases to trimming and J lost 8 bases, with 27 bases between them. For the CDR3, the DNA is TGTGCCGACCTGCCCAGGGAAACAGGGAAAGGAGAAAAACTGTTTTTT. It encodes CADLPRETGKGEKLFF.

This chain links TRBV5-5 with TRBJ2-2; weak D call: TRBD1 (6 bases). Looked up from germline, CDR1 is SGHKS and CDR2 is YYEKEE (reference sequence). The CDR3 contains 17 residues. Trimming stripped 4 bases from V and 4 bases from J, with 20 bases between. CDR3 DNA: TGTGCCAGCAGCCTTCGACTCTGGACAGACCTCACCGGGGAGCTGTTTTTT. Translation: CASSLRLWTDLTGELFF.

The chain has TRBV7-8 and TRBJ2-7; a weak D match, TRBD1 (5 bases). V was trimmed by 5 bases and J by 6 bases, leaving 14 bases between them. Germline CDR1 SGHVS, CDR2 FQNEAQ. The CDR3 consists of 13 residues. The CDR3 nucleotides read TGTGCCAGCAGCCCGACTCAGGGTGGCGAGCAGTACTTC. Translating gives CASSPTQGGEQYF.

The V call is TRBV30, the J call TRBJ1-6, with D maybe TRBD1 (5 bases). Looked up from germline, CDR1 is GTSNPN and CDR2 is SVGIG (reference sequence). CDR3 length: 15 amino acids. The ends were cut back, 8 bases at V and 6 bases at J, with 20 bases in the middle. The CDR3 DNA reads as TGTGCCCATAGATCGGGGACTACCACTAATTCACCCCTCCACTTT. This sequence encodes CAHRSGTTTNSPLHF.